This T cell receptor beta chain was retrieved from a study of naive and memory T cell subsets. Cells stained for CD3, CD4, CD8, CD45RA and CD27 were sorted into four subsets. In this sample, this clonotype turned up a few times. The antigen is not known. V was cut by 5 bases and J by 2 bases, with 16 bases left in between. The CDR3 contains 16 residues. An equimolar mix of two oligonucleotides served as the beta constant-region primer for TRBC1 and TRBC2. The ligated cDNA underwent four PCR rounds using SP2 and nested alpha and beta constant-region primers. TCRdb processed the UMI-ligation and nested PCR reads anew with MiXCR; each CDR3 protein has one entry. The repertoire holds 130,000 to 150,000 distinct CDR3 sequences, with roughly 20% as singletons. Findings and limits, study-wide: Diversity fell and Gini index rose from naive through CM, EM, EMRA. Especially in CD8 cells, naive repertoires contained a few larger clonotypes, possibly CD45RA-re-expressing memory cells.

This receptor was taken from a human donor in good health. This sequence joins TRBV12-3 or TRBV12-4 and TRBJ1-5; D is ambiguous. Sequencing input: naive CD4+ T cells from blood. The CDR3, as DNA: TGTGCCAGCAGTCCCAGCCAAGGGAACCGCAATCAGCCCCAGCATTTT. As protein: CASSPSQGNRNQPQHF.